The rows below give T cell receptor beta chains drawn from one sample of a study of CD8 T cells in ankylosing spondylitis. TCRdb re-analysed the 5' RACE reads in MiXCR, keeping a single row per CDR3 protein. The profile shows roughly 670,000 distinct CDR3 sequences, around 17% of them singletons. The sequenced sample was blood, either unsorted or a sorted T cell fraction (not recorded which). The receptor source for this set is a male donor with ankylosing spondylitis. Each CDR3 is given with its conserved first and last residue. Fields, in order: D gene, J gene, CDR3 length, V gene, clone size, CDR3 protein, CDR3 DNA. D genes are given only for firm matches. For some rows the clone size is stated as once, few or many, or as a class when expanded; others skip it.

>.|TRBJ2-7|14|TRBV11-2|few
CASSHMGSSPEQYF
TGTGCCAGCAGCCACATGGGCTCTAGTCCCGAGCAGTACTTC
>.|TRBJ2-2|16|TRBV3-1|.
CASSQGVITNTGELFF
TGTGCCAGCAGCCAAGGGGTCATTACTAACACCGGGGAGCTGTTTTTT
>.|TRBJ2-5|17|TRBV12-3/TRBV12-4|many
CASSPQGWEHIGETQYF
TGTGCCAGCAGCCCACAGGGTTGGGAGCATATCGGAGAGACCCAGTACTTC
>.|TRBJ1-1|13|TRBV14|few
CASSRPGRKEAFF
TGTGCCAGCAGCCGTCCGGGACGGAAAGAAGCTTTCTTT
>TRBD1|TRBJ1-5|15|TRBV19|few
CASGPGQGIGQPQHF
TGTGCCAGTGGCCCGGGACAGGGAATTGGGCAGCCCCAGCATTTT
>TRBD2|TRBJ2-3|15|TRBV12-3/TRBV12-4|.
CASTGLAGGTDTQYF
TGTGCCAGCACTGGACTAGCGGGCGGCACAGATACGCAGTATTTT
>.|TRBJ2-1|13|TRBV29-1|few
CSVEDRDYNEQFF
TGCAGCGTTGAAGATCGCGACTACAATGAGCAGTTCTTC
>.|TRBJ2-2|15|TRBV18|.
CASSPGGEITGELFF
TGTGCCAGCTCACCAGGAGGGGAAATCACCGGGGAGCTGTTTTTT
>.|TRBJ2-1|14|TRBV12-3/TRBV12-4|many
CASSTWGVNNEQFF
TGTGCCAGCAGTACTTGGGGGGTAAACAATGAGCAGTTCTTC
>.|TRBJ2-5|13|TRBV29-1|many
CSVRDGEQETQYF
TGCAGCGTTCGAGACGGGGAGCAAGAGACCCAGTACTTC
>TRBD2|TRBJ2-1|16|TRBV5-6|.
CASSFLGTSGVVEQFF
TGTGCCAGCAGCTTCCTCGGGACTAGCGGGGTGGTTGAGCAGTTCTTC
>.|TRBJ2-3|13|TRBV28|.
CASSIPGLGTQYF
TGTGCCAGCAGTATTCCTGGGCTGGGTACGCAGTATTTT
>TRBD1|TRBJ2-3|16|TRBV4-1|few
CASSLLGTGVTDTQYF
TGCGCCAGCAGCCTGCTCGGGACAGGGGTTACGGATACGCAGTATTTT
>.|TRBJ2-1|14|TRBV30|.
CAWSLSYGSNEQFF
TGTGCCTGGAGTCTGAGCTACGGTAGCAATGAGCAGTTCTTC
>.|TRBJ2-7|14|TRBV19|.
CASSIGGSPYEQYF
TGTGCCAGTAGTATCGGTGGCAGCCCCTACGAGCAGTACTTC
>TRBD1|TRBJ1-5|15|TRBV2|.
CASSEAGTDNQPQHF
TGTGCCAGCAGTGAAGCTGGGACAGATAATCAGCCCCAGCATTTT
>.|TRBJ1-1|13|TRBV15|few
CATSRDVRAEAFF
TGTGCCACCAGCAGAGATGTGAGAGCCGAAGCTTTCTTT